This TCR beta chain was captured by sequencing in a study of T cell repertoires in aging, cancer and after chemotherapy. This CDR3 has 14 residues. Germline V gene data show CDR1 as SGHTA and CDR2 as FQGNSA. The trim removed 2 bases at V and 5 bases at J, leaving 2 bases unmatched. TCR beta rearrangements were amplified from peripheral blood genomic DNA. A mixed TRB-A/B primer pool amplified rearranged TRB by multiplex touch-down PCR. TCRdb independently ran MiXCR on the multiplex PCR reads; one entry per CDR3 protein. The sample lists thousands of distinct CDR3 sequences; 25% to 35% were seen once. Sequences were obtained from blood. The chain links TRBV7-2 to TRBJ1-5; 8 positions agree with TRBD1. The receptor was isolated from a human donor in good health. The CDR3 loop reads CASSLSQGDQPQHF. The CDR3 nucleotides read TGTGCCAGCAGCTTATCACAGGGGGATCAGCCCCAGCATTTT.